This entry concerns a single T cell receptor beta chain. The data originate from a study of blood T cell repertoires in COVID-19. About the study: The samples span acute and convalescent COVID-19 from the United States, Italy and Spain. PBMCs, B-cell-depleted T cells, or T cells were the source of the cDNA or gDNA that made up the material.

The CDR3 extends over 18 amino acids. Germline V CDR1 and CDR2: SGHTA, FQGNSA. Trimming removed 11 bases at V and 0 bases at J, with 26 bases between. Authors' analysis steps: Researchers report that nucleated cell counts were estimated from reference gene primer amplification. The assay was immunoSEQ multiplex PCR, and TCRdb's table has in-frame clones only and misses some. V and J calls and clone size are as listed in that table; D and trimming were resolved from the DNA. The sample includes approximately 140,000 clones, 80% of them seen just once. Sequencing used peripheral blood. This sequence joins TRBV7-2 and TRBJ2-1, with a weak D call TRBD1 (7 bases). This clonotype originated in a man aged 55 to 70 with active or convalescent COVID-19. The CDR3 loop is CALGTDGGSGLSYNEQFF. The DNA of the CDR3 is TGTGCCCTAGGGACAGACGGCGGTAGCGGTCTCTCCTACAATGAGCAGTTCTTC.